This passage covers 3 T cell receptor beta chains from one sample sequenced in a study of CDR3 diversity in severe acne. TCRdb independently ran MiXCR on the PCR reads; one entry per CDR3 protein. This sample yields 90,000 or so distinct CDR3 sequences, of which about 50% are seen a single time; 10% belongs to the top ten. The sample taken for sequencing was blood. The receptors originated from a male donor in good health, serving as a control.

This clonotype was seen ten or more times. The chain employs TRBV3-1 and TRBJ2-5; the match to TRBD2 covers 8 bases. This CDR3 spans 16 amino acids. In germline, CDR1 is LGHDT, CDR2 YNNKEL (reference sequence). V lost 0 bases and J lost 0; bases outside the gene matches: 3. CDR3 amino acids: CASSQDPSGYQETQYF. The CDR3 DNA is TGTGCCAGCAGCCAAGATCCTAGCGGGTACCAAGAGACCCAGTACTTC.

This clonotype was recorded a few times. The chain employs TRBV28 and TRBJ1-2, with a possible D match to TRBD1 (6 bases). V was trimmed by 2 bases and J by 8 bases, leaving 18 bases between them. CDR1 MDHEN and CDR2 SYDVKM come from the germline V gene. This CDR3 contains 15 residues. The CDR3 region has the DNA TGTGCCAGCAGTTTACCCGACAGGAGGGGAGGCGGCTACACCTTC. Amino acid sequence: CASSLPDRRGGGYTF.

As for this clonotype: This may stem from a read error, because a much larger clone lies one nucleotide away. The J gene is TRBJ2-7, the V gene TRBV7-3; D is possibly TRBD1 (6 bases). Trimming left V 4 bases short and J 7 bases short, with 11 bases between. Germline V lookup: CDR1 SGHTA, CDR2 FQGTGA. The CDR3 length is 12 residues. CDR3 DNA sequence: TGTGCCAGCAGCTCACAGGGCAATGAGCAGTACTTC. Encoded protein: CASSSQGNEQYF.